The 3 T cell receptor beta chains given below trace back to one sample, sequenced in a study of follicular helper T cells after annual influenza vaccination. The sample's time point: 2014-2015 season, pre-vaccination. The repertoire was sequenced with immunoSEQ multiplex PCR; TCRdb's copy has only in-frame clones and lacks some. The sample yields around 13,000 clones, around 78% seen once. Sequencing used CXCR5- memory CD4+ T cells sorted from blood, obtained on the day of influenza vaccination. Source of these receptors: an adult who received the influenza vaccine.

V is TRBV7-2 and J is TRBJ1-2, with D possibly TRBD1 on 5 matching bases. The CDR3 is 14 amino acids. The V gene's germline CDR1 is SGHTA and CDR2 FQGNSA. Trimming removed 7 bases at V and 7 bases at J, with 19 bases between. CDR3 loop: CASTLEERGSGYTF. DNA for the CDR3: TGTGCCAGCACTCTAGAGGAGCGGGGGTCTGGCTACACCTTC.

This chain joins TRBV7-9 and TRBJ1-5; perhaps TRBD1 as D (5 bases). The germline CDR1 and CDR2 sequences are SEHNR and FQNEAQ (reference sequence). V was trimmed by 2 bases and J by 7 bases, leaving 12 bases between them. CDR3 size: 14 residues. In DNA, the CDR3 is TGTGCCAGCAGCTTAAATCAGGGCGGGCAGCCCCAGCATTTT. It is translated as CASSLNQGGQPQHF.

The gene calls are TRBV27 and TRBJ2-4, with TRBD2 matching over 10 bases. V dropped 5 bases and J dropped 8; count of bases not matched to a gene: 12. The CDR3 runs 16 residues. The V gene's germline CDR1 is MNHEY and CDR2 SMNVEV (reference sequence). CDR3 sequence: CASSRTSGTIKDIQYF. As DNA, the CDR3 is TGTGCCAGCAGTAGGACTAGCGGAACCATAAAGGACATTCAGTACTTC.